These T cell receptor beta chains were read from a single sample in a study of blood T cells in healthy people across ages. TCRdb reanalysed the 5' RACE reads using MiXCR and keeps one entry per CDR3 protein. The top ten hold over 10% of the sample, which has fewer than 900,000 distinct CDR3 sequences, 36% seen once. Material for sequencing was blood. These receptors all stem from a young man in good health. Each CDR3 is given with its conserved first and last residue. The order of the fields is CDR3 length, V gene, clone size, J gene, D gene, CDR3 DNA, CDR3 protein. The D gene is left open where the match is weak. Not all rows give a size; the values are once, few, many and, for expanded clones, a class.

len: 18
v_gene: TRBV4-1
abundance: .
j_gene: TRBJ2-3
d_gene: TRBD2
CDR3nt: TGCGCCAGCAGTTATATACGGACGACTAGCGGGGGCACAGATACGCAGTATTTT
CDR3aa: CASSYIRTTSGGTDTQYF

len: 14
v_gene: TRBV9
abundance: few
j_gene: TRBJ1-4
d_gene: .
CDR3nt: TGTGCCAGCAGCTCCCGGGACGCTAATGAAAAACTGTTTTTT
CDR3aa: CASSSRDANEKLFF

len: 14
v_gene: TRBV18
abundance: .
j_gene: TRBJ1-2
d_gene: .
CDR3nt: TGTGCCAGCTCACCGGGACCGTTTAACTATGGCCACACCTTC
CDR3aa: CASSPGPFNYGHTF

len: 14
v_gene: TRBV5-1
abundance: .
j_gene: TRBJ2-5
d_gene: TRBD1
CDR3nt: TGCGCCAGCAGCCGGGGACAGGTTGAAGAGACCCAGTACTTC
CDR3aa: CASSRGQVEETQYF

len: 15
v_gene: TRBV2
abundance: .
j_gene: TRBJ1-4
d_gene: .
CDR3nt: TGTGCCAGCAGCCCCCAGCAGCAAACTAATGAAAAACTGTTTTTT
CDR3aa: CASSPQQQTNEKLFF

len: 16
v_gene: TRBV7-2
abundance: few
j_gene: TRBJ1-6
d_gene: .
CDR3nt: TGTGCCAGCAGCTTAGCTGGGCCCAACCCGATTCGGGGGCTCCACTTT
CDR3aa: CASSLAGPNPIRGLHF

len: 13
v_gene: TRBV20-1
abundance: .
j_gene: TRBJ2-5
d_gene: TRBD2
CDR3nt: TGCAGTGCTGCCCCGGGGGGACCCGAGACCCAGTACTTC
CDR3aa: CSAAPGGPETQYF

len: 15
v_gene: TRBV7-3
abundance: many
j_gene: TRBJ2-1
d_gene: .
CDR3nt: TGTGCCAGCAGCCACCGGCGGGGAAACTACAATGAGCAGTTCTTC
CDR3aa: CASSHRRGNYNEQFF

len: 11
v_gene: TRBV2
abundance: .
j_gene: TRBJ1-1
d_gene: .
CDR3nt: TGTGCCAGCACCGCTTTGGGAGTAGCTTTCTTT
CDR3aa: CASTALGVAFF

len: 14
v_gene: TRBV20-1
abundance: few
j_gene: TRBJ2-7
d_gene: TRBD2
CDR3nt: TGCAGTGCTCTCAGCCGGGACTACTCCTACGAGCAGTACTTC
CDR3aa: CSALSRDYSYEQYF

len: 16
v_gene: TRBV5-6
abundance: .
j_gene: TRBJ1-5
d_gene: TRBD1
CDR3nt: TGTGCCGGCAGCTTTCAAGGGGGACAGGGGGTTCAGCCCCAGCATTTT
CDR3aa: CAGSFQGGQGVQPQHF

len: 15
v_gene: TRBV2
abundance: few
j_gene: TRBJ2-3
d_gene: TRBD1
CDR3nt: TGTGCCAGCAGCCAGGGACAGGGGATTGGTGATACGCAGTATTTT
CDR3aa: CASSQGQGIGDTQYF

len: 16
v_gene: TRBV7-6
abundance: many
j_gene: TRBJ2-1
d_gene: TRBD1
CDR3nt: TGTGCCAGCAGCTTAAGTCGGGACAGGGCTTACAATGAGCAGTTCTTC
CDR3aa: CASSLSRDRAYNEQFF

len: 15
v_gene: TRBV27
abundance: .
j_gene: TRBJ1-5
d_gene: TRBD1
CDR3nt: TGTGCCAGCAGCGGAACCGGGACAGGGACCCAGCCCCAGCATTTT
CDR3aa: CASSGTGTGTQPQHF

len: 16
v_gene: TRBV7-2
abundance: .
j_gene: TRBJ2-4
d_gene: .
CDR3nt: TGTGTCAGCAGCTCGCCGGACAATCTAGCCAAAAACATTCAGTACTTC
CDR3aa: CVSSSPDNLAKNIQYF

len: 9
v_gene: TRBV3-1
abundance: many
j_gene: TRBJ2-5
d_gene: .
CDR3nt: TGTGCCAGCGGGGAGACCCAGTACTTC
CDR3aa: CASGETQYF

len: 15
v_gene: TRBV4-3
abundance: .
j_gene: TRBJ2-3
d_gene: TRBD1
CDR3nt: TGCGCCAGCAGCCAATCAGGGGGCGGAGGAGATACGCAGGATTTT
CDR3aa: CASSQSGGGGDTQDF

len: 14
v_gene: TRBV7-9
abundance: .
j_gene: TRBJ2-4
d_gene: .
CDR3nt: TGTGCCCGCAGCTCCCCAGGGTCCAAAAACATTCAGTACTTC
CDR3aa: CARSSPGSKNIQYF

len: 14
v_gene: TRBV6-2/TRBV6-3
abundance: many
j_gene: TRBJ2-1
d_gene: TRBD1
CDR3nt: TGTGCCAGCAGTGGACAGGGAGGCTACAATGAGCAGTTCTTC
CDR3aa: CASSGQGGYNEQFF

len: 13
v_gene: TRBV29-1
abundance: .
j_gene: TRBJ2-5
d_gene: TRBD1
CDR3nt: TGCAGCGTGGACAGGGATGGGTACAATGAGCAGTACTTC
CDR3aa: CSVDRDGYNEQYF

len: 15
v_gene: TRBV9
abundance: few
j_gene: TRBJ2-3
d_gene: .
CDR3nt: TGTGCCAGCAGCGTAGGGCTTGGGGGCACAGATACGCAGTATTTT
CDR3aa: CASSVGLGGTDTQYF

len: 20
v_gene: TRBV7-2
abundance: few
j_gene: TRBJ2-3
d_gene: .
CDR3nt: TGTGCCAGCAGCTTAGTATTTCGGGTGTCGGGCAGGGGACGCCCAGATACGCAGTATTTT
CDR3aa: CASSLVFRVSGRGRPDTQYF

len: 15
v_gene: TRBV5-1
abundance: many
j_gene: TRBJ2-7
d_gene: .
CDR3nt: TGCGCCAGCAGCTTGAGGCCAGGGAGTATCTACGAGCAGTACTTC
CDR3aa: CASSLRPGSIYEQYF

len: 15
v_gene: TRBV5-6
abundance: few
j_gene: TRBJ1-5
d_gene: .
CDR3nt: TGTGCCAGCAGCTCGGGGGGACGGCCGCCTCAGCCCCAGCATTTT
CDR3aa: CASSSGGRPPQPQHF

len: 16
v_gene: TRBV7-9
abundance: few
j_gene: TRBJ1-4
d_gene: .
CDR3nt: TGTGCCAGCAGCTCTACTAGCGGGGAGGGTACTGAAAAACTGTTTTTT
CDR3aa: CASSSTSGEGTEKLFF

len: 16
v_gene: TRBV7-8
abundance: once
j_gene: TRBJ1-2
d_gene: TRBD1
CDR3nt: TGTGCCGGCAGCGTTCGGGACAGGGGGCGGGACTATGGCTACACCTTC
CDR3aa: CAGSVRDRGRDYGYTF

len: 18
v_gene: TRBV4-2
abundance: few
j_gene: TRBJ2-3
d_gene: TRBD2
CDR3nt: TGTGCCAGCAGCCTTTCCGCCGGGACTAGCGGTAGCACAGATACGCAGTATTTT
CDR3aa: CASSLSAGTSGSTDTQYF

len: 12
v_gene: TRBV10-3
abundance: many
j_gene: TRBJ2-5
d_gene: .
CDR3nt: TGTGCCATCAGTAATAATAAAGAGACCCAGTACTTC
CDR3aa: CAISNNKETQYF

len: 18
v_gene: TRBV11-2
abundance: .
j_gene: TRBJ2-3
d_gene: TRBD2
CDR3nt: TGTGCCGGCAGCTTAGGCCGGACTAGCGGGGGGGCAGGAGATACGCAGTATTTT
CDR3aa: CAGSLGRTSGGAGDTQYF

len: 13
v_gene: TRBV12-3/TRBV12-4
abundance: .
j_gene: TRBJ1-2
d_gene: .
CDR3nt: TGTGCCAGCAGTTCCTCGTCCGACTATGGCTACACCTTC
CDR3aa: CASSSSSDYGYTF

len: 15
v_gene: TRBV7-2
abundance: few
j_gene: TRBJ2-5
d_gene: .
CDR3nt: TGTGCCAGCAGCTCTACTGGGACCTTAGGAGAGACCCAGTACTTC
CDR3aa: CASSSTGTLGETQYF

len: 14
v_gene: TRBV5-5
abundance: .
j_gene: TRBJ2-7
d_gene: TRBD1
CDR3nt: TGTGCCGGCAGCGTGACAGGGGTGACCTACGAGCAGTACTTC
CDR3aa: CAGSVTGVTYEQYF

len: 17
v_gene: TRBV7-9
abundance: few
j_gene: TRBJ2-2
d_gene: .
CDR3nt: TGTGCCAGCAGCACAGGTGGCAGCTACCCTCTTGACCGGGAGCTGTTTTTT
CDR3aa: CASSTGGSYPLDRELFF

len: 16
v_gene: TRBV25-1
abundance: .
j_gene: TRBJ1-1
d_gene: .
CDR3nt: TGTGCCAGCAGTGAGGAAATGGGGGCTCCTGGGGCTGAAGCTTTCTTT
CDR3aa: CASSEEMGAPGAEAFF

len: 12
v_gene: TRBV28
abundance: few
j_gene: TRBJ1-2
d_gene: TRBD1
CDR3nt: TGTGCCAGCACTGGGACAGTAGGAGGCTACACCTTC
CDR3aa: CASTGTVGGYTF

len: 14
v_gene: TRBV20-1
abundance: .
j_gene: TRBJ2-1
d_gene: .
CDR3nt: TGCAGTGCTAGAAGGGGAGGACCTTACAATGAGCAGTTCTTC
CDR3aa: CSARRGGPYNEQFF

len: 13
v_gene: TRBV20-1
abundance: many
j_gene: TRBJ1-2
d_gene: TRBD1
CDR3nt: TGCAGTGCTTCCCCGACAGGGACCTATGGCTACACCTTC
CDR3aa: CSASPTGTYGYTF

len: 13
v_gene: TRBV7-2
abundance: .
j_gene: TRBJ1-6
d_gene: .
CDR3nt: TGTGCCAGCAGCTCCGACGTAAATTCACCCCTCCACTTT
CDR3aa: CASSSDVNSPLHF

len: 15
v_gene: TRBV4-2
abundance: .
j_gene: TRBJ1-1
d_gene: .
CDR3nt: TGTGCCAGCAGCCAAGATGAGGGGTTGGTCACTGAAGCTTTCTTT
CDR3aa: CASSQDEGLVTEAFF

len: 15
v_gene: TRBV7-3
abundance: few
j_gene: TRBJ2-1
d_gene: TRBD2
CDR3nt: TGTGCCAGCAGCTGGACTAGCGGGGGGGCCCGCGAGCAGTTCTTC
CDR3aa: CASSWTSGGAREQFF

len: 9
v_gene: TRBV7-9
abundance: few
j_gene: TRBJ1-1
d_gene: .
CDR3nt: TGTGCCAGCAGCTTATCGGCTTTCTTT
CDR3aa: CASSLSAFF

len: 15
v_gene: TRBV9
abundance: few
j_gene: TRBJ1-6
d_gene: .
CDR3nt: TGTGCCAGCAGCCCCTTAGGGGACGGCAATTCACCCCTCCACTTT
CDR3aa: CASSPLGDGNSPLHF

len: 17
v_gene: TRBV4-1
abundance: .
j_gene: TRBJ2-5
d_gene: TRBD1
CDR3nt: TGCGCCAGCAGCCAAGGATACGGACAGGGGGCTTACAATGAGCAGTACTTC
CDR3aa: CASSQGYGQGAYNEQYF

len: 16
v_gene: TRBV20-1
abundance: .
j_gene: TRBJ2-2
d_gene: .
CDR3nt: TGCAGTGCTAGGGTTACGGACGGCGGGGACACCGGGGAGCTGTTTTTT
CDR3aa: CSARVTDGGDTGELFF

len: 12
v_gene: TRBV13
abundance: few
j_gene: TRBJ1-2
d_gene: .
CDR3nt: TGTGCCAGCAGTCTAGAGGAAGATGGCTACACCTTC
CDR3aa: CASSLEEDGYTF

len: 13
v_gene: TRBV7-2
abundance: few
j_gene: TRBJ2-4
d_gene: .
CDR3nt: TGTGCCAGCCTAGAGGGGGTTGGGTATCAGCAGTACTTC
CDR3aa: CASLEGVGYQQYF

len: 12
v_gene: TRBV29-1
abundance: .
j_gene: TRBJ1-2
d_gene: .
CDR3nt: TGCAGCGCCGGGAGAGCAGGGTGGGGCTACACCTTC
CDR3aa: CSAGRAGWGYTF

len: 13
v_gene: TRBV30
abundance: .
j_gene: TRBJ1-5
d_gene: .
CDR3nt: TGTGCCTGGAGTGAGTGGGATGGTCAGCCCCAGCATTTT
CDR3aa: CAWSEWDGQPQHF

len: 14
v_gene: TRBV10-3
abundance: few
j_gene: TRBJ2-2
d_gene: TRBD1
CDR3nt: TGTGCCATCGGACCGACAGGGGACACCGGGGAGCTGTTTTTT
CDR3aa: CAIGPTGDTGELFF

len: 16
v_gene: TRBV28
abundance: .
j_gene: TRBJ1-2
d_gene: .
CDR3nt: TGTGCCAGCAGTTCCATGCAAGGAGGGGCCCCCCCCGGCTACACCTTC
CDR3aa: CASSSMQGGAPPGYTF

len: 13
v_gene: TRBV5-5
abundance: many
j_gene: TRBJ2-7
d_gene: .
CDR3nt: TGTGCCAGCAGCTTGGAGTCGGTCTACGAGCAGTACTTC
CDR3aa: CASSLESVYEQYF

len: 17
v_gene: TRBV2
abundance: many
j_gene: TRBJ2-3
d_gene: TRBD2
CDR3nt: TGTGCCAGCAGTGAGAGGGGTCTAGCGGGGAGCACAGATACGCAGTATTTT
CDR3aa: CASSERGLAGSTDTQYF

len: 12
v_gene: TRBV5-1
abundance: .
j_gene: TRBJ2-3
d_gene: .
CDR3nt: TGCGCCAGCGGACAGACCACAGATACGCAGTATTTT
CDR3aa: CASGQTTDTQYF

len: 14
v_gene: TRBV29-1
abundance: .
j_gene: TRBJ1-1
d_gene: .
CDR3nt: TGCAGCGTTTTACTGGAGGGGAAGAACACTGAAGCTTTCTTT
CDR3aa: CSVLLEGKNTEAFF

len: 15
v_gene: TRBV20-1
abundance: few
j_gene: TRBJ2-2
d_gene: TRBD2
CDR3nt: TGCAGTGCTAGAGGCCCTAGCGGCTCCCCCGGGGAGCTGTTTTTT
CDR3aa: CSARGPSGSPGELFF